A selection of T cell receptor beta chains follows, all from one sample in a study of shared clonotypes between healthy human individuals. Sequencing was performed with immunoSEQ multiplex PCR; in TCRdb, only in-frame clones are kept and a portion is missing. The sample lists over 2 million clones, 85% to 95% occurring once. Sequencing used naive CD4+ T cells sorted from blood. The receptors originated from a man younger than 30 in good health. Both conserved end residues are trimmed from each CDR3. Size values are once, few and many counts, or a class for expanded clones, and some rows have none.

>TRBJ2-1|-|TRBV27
ASSRLTPGQGIHEQF
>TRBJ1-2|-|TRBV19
ASSPGYGYT
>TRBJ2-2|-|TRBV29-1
SAFGDRDFGELF
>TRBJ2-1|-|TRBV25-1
ASSPNRESYNEQF
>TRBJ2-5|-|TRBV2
ASSASGGLETQY
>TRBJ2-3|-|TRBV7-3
ASSLDATLSTDTQY
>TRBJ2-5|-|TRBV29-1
SAGEGHARGAQY
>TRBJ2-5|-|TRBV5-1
ASSPTSNQETQY
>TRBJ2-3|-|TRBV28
ASSPAGQYTQY
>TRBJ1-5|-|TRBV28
ASSATGIQPQH
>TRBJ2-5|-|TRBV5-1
ASRLSGQETQY
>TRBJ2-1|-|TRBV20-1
SAEPGNEQF
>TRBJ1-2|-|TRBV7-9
ASSLAWAGTGNYGYT
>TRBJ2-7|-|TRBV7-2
ASSLDTLRQY
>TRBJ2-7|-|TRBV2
ASKREDHEQY
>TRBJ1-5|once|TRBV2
ASREGGTESNQPQH
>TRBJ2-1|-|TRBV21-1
ASSTLAGGSYNEQF
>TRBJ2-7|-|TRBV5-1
ASSLQGAYEQY
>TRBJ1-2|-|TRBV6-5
ASSYTTRYGYT
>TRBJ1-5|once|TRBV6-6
ASTNRVESNQPQH
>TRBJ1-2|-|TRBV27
ASSLVGEGSYGYT
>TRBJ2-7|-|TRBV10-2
ASSVFGTSGYEQY
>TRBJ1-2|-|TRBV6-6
ASSYPRDYGYT
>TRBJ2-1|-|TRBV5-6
ASSLRANYNEQF
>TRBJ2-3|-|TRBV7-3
ASSLSLGSTDTQY
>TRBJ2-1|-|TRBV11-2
ASSPTGETYNEQF
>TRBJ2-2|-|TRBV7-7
ASSLERGTGELF
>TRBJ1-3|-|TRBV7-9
ASSLNLSGNTIY
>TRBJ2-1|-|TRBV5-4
ASSLGSGGSRSEQF
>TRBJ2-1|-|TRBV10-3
AISGGGTNEQF
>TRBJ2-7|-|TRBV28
ASSLGTGTHEQY
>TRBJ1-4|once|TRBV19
ASSVRGYDLRRTNEKLF
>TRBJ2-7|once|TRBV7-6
ASSLGQGHSYEQY